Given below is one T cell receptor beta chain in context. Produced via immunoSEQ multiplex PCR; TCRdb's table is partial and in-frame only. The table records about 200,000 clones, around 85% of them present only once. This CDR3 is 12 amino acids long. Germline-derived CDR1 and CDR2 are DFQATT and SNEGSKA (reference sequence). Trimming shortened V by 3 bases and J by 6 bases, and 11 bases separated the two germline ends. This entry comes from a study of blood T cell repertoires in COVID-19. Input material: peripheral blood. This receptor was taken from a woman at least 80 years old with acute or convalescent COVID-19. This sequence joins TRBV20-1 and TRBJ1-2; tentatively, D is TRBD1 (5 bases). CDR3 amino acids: CSASLQDDGYTF. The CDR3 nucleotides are TGCAGTGCTAGTTTACAGGACGATGGCTACACCTTC.